This record covers a single T cell receptor beta chain. Profiling relied on immunoSEQ multiplex PCR, and the TCRdb table lists in-frame clones only, not all of them. The table has about 270,000 clones, less than 85% seen once. The data were obtained in a study of cytotoxic CD8 clonotypes in ibrutinib-treated CLL. The TCR was taken from a human donor with chronic lymphocytic leukemia. This material consisted of PBMCs, taken at disease progression, from a patient treated with ibrutinib.

CDR3 bases: TGCAGCGTGAGCGCGGGAGAGGAATACGAGCAGTACTTC. Protein product: CSVSAGEEYEQYF. The chain recombines TRBV29-1 with TRBJ2-7; 7 nucleotides line up with TRBD2. V was pared by 6 bases and J by 4 bases, with 9 bases of the junction left unmatched. The CDR3 length is 13 residues. Germline V CDR1 and CDR2: SQVTM, ANQGSEA.